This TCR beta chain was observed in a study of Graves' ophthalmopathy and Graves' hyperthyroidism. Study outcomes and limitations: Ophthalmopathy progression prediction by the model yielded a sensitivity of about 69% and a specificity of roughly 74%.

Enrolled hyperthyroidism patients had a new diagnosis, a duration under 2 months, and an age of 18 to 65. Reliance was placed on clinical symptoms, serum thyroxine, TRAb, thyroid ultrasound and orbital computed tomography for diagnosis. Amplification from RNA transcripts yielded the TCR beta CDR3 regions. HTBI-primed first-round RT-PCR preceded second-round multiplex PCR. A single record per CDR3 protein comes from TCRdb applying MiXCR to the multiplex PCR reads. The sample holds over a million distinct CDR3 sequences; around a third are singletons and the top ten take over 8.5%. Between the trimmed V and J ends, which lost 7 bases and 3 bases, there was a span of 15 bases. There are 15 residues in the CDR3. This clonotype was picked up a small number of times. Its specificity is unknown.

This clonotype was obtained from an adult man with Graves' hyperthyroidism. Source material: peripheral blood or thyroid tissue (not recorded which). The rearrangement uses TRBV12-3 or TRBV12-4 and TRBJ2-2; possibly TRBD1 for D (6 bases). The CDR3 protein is CASTPWGRDTGELFF. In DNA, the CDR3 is TGTGCCAGCACCCCATGGGGGCGCGACACCGGGGAGCTGTTTTTT.